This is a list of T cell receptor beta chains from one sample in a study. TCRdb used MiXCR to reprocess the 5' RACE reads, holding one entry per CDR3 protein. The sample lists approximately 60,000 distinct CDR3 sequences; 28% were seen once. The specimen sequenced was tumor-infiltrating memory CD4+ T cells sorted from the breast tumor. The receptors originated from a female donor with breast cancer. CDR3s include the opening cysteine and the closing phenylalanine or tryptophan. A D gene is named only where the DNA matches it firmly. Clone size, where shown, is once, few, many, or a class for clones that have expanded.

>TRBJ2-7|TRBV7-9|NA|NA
TGTGCCAGCAGCTCCCGAGCCTACGAGCAGTACTTC
CASSSRAYEQYF
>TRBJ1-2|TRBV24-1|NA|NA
TGTGCCACCAGGGGCGCGTTAGGCTACACCTTC
CATRGALGYTF
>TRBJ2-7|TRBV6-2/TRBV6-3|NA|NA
TGTGCCAGCAGTTCCCATCCGACCTTCTACGAGCAGTACTTC
CASSSHPTFYEQYF
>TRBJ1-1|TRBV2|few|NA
TGTGCCAGCAGTGAGAGGGAGATGAACACTGAAGCTTTCTTT
CASSEREMNTEAFF
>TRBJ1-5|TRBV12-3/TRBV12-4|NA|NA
TGTGCCAGCAGTTTTGGGGCGGGGGGTCAGCCCCAGCATTTT
CASSFGAGGQPQHF
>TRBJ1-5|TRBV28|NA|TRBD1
TGTGCCAGCAGTACCAGACAGGGGGAGTGGCAGCCCCAGCATTTT
CASSTRQGEWQPQHF
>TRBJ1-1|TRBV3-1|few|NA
TGTGCCAGCAGCCAACTCGTACGGAACACTGAAGCTTTCTTT
CASSQLVRNTEAFF
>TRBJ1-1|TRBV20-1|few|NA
TGCAGTGCGAGACACCCGGGAGGAGGGGATGAAGCTTTCTTT
CSARHPGGGDEAFF
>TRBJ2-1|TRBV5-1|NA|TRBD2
TGCGCCAGCAGCCGCGGGACTAGCGGGGGTGAGCAGTTCTTC
CASSRGTSGGEQFF
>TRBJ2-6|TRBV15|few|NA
TGTGCCACCAGTACAGGCTCCTTTGTCGGGGCCAACGTCCTGACTTTC
CATSTGSFVGANVLTF
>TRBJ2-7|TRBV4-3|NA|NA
TGCGCCAGCAGCCAAGACGGCCTGGACCCCGAGCAGTACTTC
CASSQDGLDPEQYF
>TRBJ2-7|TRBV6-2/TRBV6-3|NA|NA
TGTGCCAGCAGTTACCGACAGGCCTACGAGCAGTACTTC
CASSYRQAYEQYF
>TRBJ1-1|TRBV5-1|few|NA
TGCGCCAGCAGCTACACTCAGGGGTCTGAAGCTTTCTTT
CASSYTQGSEAFF
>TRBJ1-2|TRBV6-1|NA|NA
TGTGCCAGCATTCTGACTACGACTTACTATGGCTACACCTTC
CASILTTTYYGYTF
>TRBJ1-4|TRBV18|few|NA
TGTGCCAGCTCACCGTCCGACACCCGGGGACTGTTTTTT
CASSPSDTRGLFF
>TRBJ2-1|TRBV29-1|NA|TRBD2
TGCAGCGTTGAGAGTGGACTAGCAAATGAGCAGTTCTTC
CSVESGLANEQFF
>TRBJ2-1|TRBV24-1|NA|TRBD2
TGTGCCACCAGTGTCGTGCGGGGAGGGGTAGAAGAGCAGTTCTTC
CATSVVRGGVEEQFF
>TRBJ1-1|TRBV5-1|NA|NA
TGCGCCAGCAGCTTTTCCGGGACTGAGGTTTCTGAAGCTTTCTTT
CASSFSGTEVSEAFF
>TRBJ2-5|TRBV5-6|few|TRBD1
TGTGCCAGCCACCCATGGGGACAGGGAGGGGAGACCCAGTACTTC
CASHPWGQGGETQYF
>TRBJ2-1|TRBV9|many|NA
TGTGCCAGCAGCGCCGACCCATCCTTCTACAATGAGCAGTTCTTC
CASSADPSFYNEQFF
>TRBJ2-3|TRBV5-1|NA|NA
TGCGCCAGCAGCGGAGGGACACTCACAGATACGCAGTATTTT
CASSGGTLTDTQYF
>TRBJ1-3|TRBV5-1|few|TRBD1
TGCGCCAGCAGCTTGGGGGACAGGGCGGTCGGAAACACCATATATTTT
CASSLGDRAVGNTIYF
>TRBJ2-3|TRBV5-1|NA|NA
TGCGCCAGCAGCTTGTCAGGGGTTGTTCGCACAGATACGCAGTATTTT
CASSLSGVVRTDTQYF
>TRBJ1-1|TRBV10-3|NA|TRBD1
TGTGCCATCAGTGAGGAGACAGGGCTTGAAACTTTCTTT
CAISEETGLETFF
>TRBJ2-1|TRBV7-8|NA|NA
TGTGCCAGCAGCTTAGTGGACTCCGGTTATAATGAGCAGTTCTTC
CASSLVDSGYNEQFF
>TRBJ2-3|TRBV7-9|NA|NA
TGTGCCAGCAGCTTAGCAGGGCCCGGCACAGATACGCAGTATTTT
CASSLAGPGTDTQYF
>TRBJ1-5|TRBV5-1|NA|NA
TGCGCAAGCAGCTTGGACCTAAATCAGACCCAGCATTTT
CASSLDLNQTQHF
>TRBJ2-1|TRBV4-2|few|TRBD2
TGTGCCAGCAGCCAGGGAGGACTAGCGGGAAGAAATGAGCAGTTCTTC
CASSQGGLAGRNEQFF
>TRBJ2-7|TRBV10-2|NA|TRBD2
TGCGCCACAATTGTAGCGGGCCATACCTACGAGCAGTACTTC
CATIVAGHTYEQYF
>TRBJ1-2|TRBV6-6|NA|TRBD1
TGTGCCAGCAGCCCCGGACAGGGGGCGCATGGCTACACCTTC
CASSPGQGAHGYTF
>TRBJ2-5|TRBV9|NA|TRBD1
TGTGCCAGCAGCGTAGAGGGGGACAGGGAAGGCGGAGAGACCCAGTACTTC
CASSVEGDREGGETQYF
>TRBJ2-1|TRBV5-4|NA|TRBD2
TGTGCCAGCAGCTTGGAACTAGCGGGGGTCGGTACGGGGAATGAGCAGTTCTTC
CASSLELAGVGTGNEQFF
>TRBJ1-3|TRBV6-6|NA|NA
TGTGCCAGCAAGATCGGCTCTGGAAACACCATATATTTT
CASKIGSGNTIYF
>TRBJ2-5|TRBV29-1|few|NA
TGCAGCGTTTGTCAGTGGACGGACGAGACCCAGTACTTC
CSVCQWTDETQYF
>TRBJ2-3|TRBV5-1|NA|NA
TGCGCCAGCAGCTTGGCTTCGGTCCCAGATACGCAGTATTTT
CASSLASVPDTQYF
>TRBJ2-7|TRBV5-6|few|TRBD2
TGTGCCAGCAGCTTGGGAGGGAGGGCCGCCGAGCAGTACTTC
CASSLGGRAAEQYF
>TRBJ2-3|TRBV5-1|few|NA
TGCGCCAGCAGCTTGCGTAGCGCAGATACGCAGTATTTT
CASSLRSADTQYF
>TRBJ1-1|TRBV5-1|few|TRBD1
TGCGCCAGCAGCTTCAGGGGGCATGGCACTGAAGCTTTCTTT
CASSFRGHGTEAFF
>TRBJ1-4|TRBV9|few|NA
TGTGCCAGCAGCCCCAGATCAGGAGCTGAAAAACTGTTTTTT
CASSPRSGAEKLFF
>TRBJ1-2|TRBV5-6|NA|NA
TGTGCCAGCAGCTTGCAGGAGAACTATGGCTACACCTTC
CASSLQENYGYTF
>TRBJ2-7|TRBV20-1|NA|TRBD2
TGCAGTGCTAGAGATCTCCGACTAGCGGGACACTACGAGCAGTACTTC
CSARDLRLAGHYEQYF
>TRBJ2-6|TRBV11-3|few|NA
TGTGCCAGCAGCTTAGTGGCGGGGGCCAACGTCCTGACTTTC
CASSLVAGANVLTF